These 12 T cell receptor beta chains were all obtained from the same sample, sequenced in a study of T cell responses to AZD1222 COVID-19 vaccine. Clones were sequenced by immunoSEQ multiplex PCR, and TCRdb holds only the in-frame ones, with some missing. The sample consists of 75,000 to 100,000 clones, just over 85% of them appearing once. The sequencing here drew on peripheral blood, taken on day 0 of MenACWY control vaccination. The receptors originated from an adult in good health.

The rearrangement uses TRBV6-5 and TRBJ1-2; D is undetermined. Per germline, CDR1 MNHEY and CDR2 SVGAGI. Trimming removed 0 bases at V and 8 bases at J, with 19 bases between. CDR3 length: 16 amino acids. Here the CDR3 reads CASSYSIVSPALGYTF. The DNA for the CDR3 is TGTGCCAGCAGTTACTCGATAGTTTCGCCAGCTCTCGGCTACACCTTC.

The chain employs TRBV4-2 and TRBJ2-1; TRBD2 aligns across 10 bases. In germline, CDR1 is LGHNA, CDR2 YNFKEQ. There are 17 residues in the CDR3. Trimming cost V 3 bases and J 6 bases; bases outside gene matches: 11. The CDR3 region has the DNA TGTGCCAGCAGCCATGTTACGAGCGGGGGGGCCGCCAATGAGCAGTTCTTC. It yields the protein CASSHVTSGGAANEQFF.

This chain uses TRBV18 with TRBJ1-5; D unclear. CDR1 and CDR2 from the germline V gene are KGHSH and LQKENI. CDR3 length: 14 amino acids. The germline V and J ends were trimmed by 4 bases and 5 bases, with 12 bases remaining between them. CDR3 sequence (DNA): TGTGCCAGCTCACTTCGACGGGAAGATCAGCCCCAGCATTTT. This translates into CASSLRREDQPQHF.

The CDR3 DNA sequence: TGTGCCAGTACCCCCCGGGGGGAAACTGAAGCTTTCTTT. It encodes CASTPRGETEAFF. The chain uses TRBV19 and TRBJ1-1; possible D gene TRBD1, 5 bases. Trimming removed 7 bases at V and 5 bases at J, with 14 bases between. This CDR3 is 13 amino acids long. Germline V lookup: CDR1 LNHDA, CDR2 SQIVND (reference sequence).

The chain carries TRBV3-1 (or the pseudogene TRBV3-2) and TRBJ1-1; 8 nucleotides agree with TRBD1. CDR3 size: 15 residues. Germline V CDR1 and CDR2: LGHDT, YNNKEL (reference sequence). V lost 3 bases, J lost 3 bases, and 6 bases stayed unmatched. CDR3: CASSQRTGPDTEAFF. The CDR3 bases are TGTGCCAGCAGCCAGCGGACAGGGCCGGACACTGAAGCTTTCTTT.

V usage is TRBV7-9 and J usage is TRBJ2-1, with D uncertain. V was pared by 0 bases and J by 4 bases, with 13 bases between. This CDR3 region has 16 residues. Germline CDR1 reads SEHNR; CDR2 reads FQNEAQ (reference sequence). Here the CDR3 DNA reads TGTGCCAGCAGCTTAGCGATGATTCCTCCGTACAATGAGCAGTTCTTC. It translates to CASSLAMIPPYNEQFF.

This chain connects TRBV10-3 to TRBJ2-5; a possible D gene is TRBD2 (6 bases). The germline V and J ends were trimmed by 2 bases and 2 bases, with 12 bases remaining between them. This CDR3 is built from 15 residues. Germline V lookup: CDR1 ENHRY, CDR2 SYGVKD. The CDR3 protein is CAISEVLAPQETQYF. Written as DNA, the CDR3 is TGTGCCATCAGTGAGGTCCTAGCGCCTCAAGAGACCCAGTACTTC.

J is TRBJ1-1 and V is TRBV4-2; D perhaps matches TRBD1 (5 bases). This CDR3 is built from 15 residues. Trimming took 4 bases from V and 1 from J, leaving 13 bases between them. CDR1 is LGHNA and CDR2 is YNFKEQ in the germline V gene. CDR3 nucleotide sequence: TGTGCCAGCAGCCCCGGGACCGAGGCGAACACTGAAGCTTTCTTT. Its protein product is CASSPGTEANTEAFF.

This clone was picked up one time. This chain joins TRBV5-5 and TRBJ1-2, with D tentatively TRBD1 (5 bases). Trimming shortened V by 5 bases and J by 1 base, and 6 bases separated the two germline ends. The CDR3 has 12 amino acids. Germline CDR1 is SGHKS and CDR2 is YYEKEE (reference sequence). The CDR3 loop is CASSDSNYGYTF. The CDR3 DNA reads TGTGCCAGCAGTGACAGTAACTATGGCTACACCTTC.

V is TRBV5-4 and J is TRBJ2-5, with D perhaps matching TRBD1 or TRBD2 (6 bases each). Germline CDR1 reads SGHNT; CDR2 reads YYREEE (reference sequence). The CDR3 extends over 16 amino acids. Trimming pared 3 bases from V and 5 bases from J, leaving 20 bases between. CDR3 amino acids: CASSSGDRRGVETQYF. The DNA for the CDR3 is TGTGCCAGCAGCTCGGGGGACCGCAGGGGCGTGGAGACCCAGTACTTC.

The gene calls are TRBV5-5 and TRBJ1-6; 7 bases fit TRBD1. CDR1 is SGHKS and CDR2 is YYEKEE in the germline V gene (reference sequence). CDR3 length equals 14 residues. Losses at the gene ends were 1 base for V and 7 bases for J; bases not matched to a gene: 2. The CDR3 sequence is CASSLPGQNSPLHF. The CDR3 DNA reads TGTGCCAGCAGCTTGCCGGGACAGAATTCACCCCTCCACTTT.

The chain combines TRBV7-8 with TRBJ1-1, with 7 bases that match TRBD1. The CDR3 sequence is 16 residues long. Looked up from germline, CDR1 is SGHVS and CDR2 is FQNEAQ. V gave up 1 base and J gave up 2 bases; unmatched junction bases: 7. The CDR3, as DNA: TGTGCCAGCAGCTTAGACACCGGGACAGCTAACACTGAAGCTTTCTTT. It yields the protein CASSLDTGTANTEAFF. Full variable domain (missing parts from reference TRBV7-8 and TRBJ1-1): GAGVSQSPRYKVAKRGQDVALRCDPISGHVSLFWYQQALGQGPEFLTYFQNEAQLDKSGLPSDRFFAERPEGSVSTLKIQRTQQEDSAVYLCASSLDTGTANTEAFFGQGTRLTVV.